These 29 T cell receptor beta chains were all obtained from the same sample, sequenced in a study of shared clonotypes between healthy human individuals. Repertoires were generated with immunoSEQ multiplex PCR, while TCRdb's copy carries only in-frame clones and drops some. The table has hundreds of thousands of clones, roughly four fifths seen once. The specimen was PBMCs. The receptors were sampled from a woman aged 35 to 49 in good health. Some clones in this sample may be carry-over from other donors' samples.

For this clone: The junction shows a germline mismatch at one end, possibly a read error. Other DNA sequences in the sample encode the same CDR3. The chain is built from TRBV30 and TRBJ2-2; no clear D gene. The CDR3 runs 13 residues. Germline-derived CDR1 and CDR2 are GTSNPN and SVGIG (reference sequence). In nucleotides, the CDR3 is TGTGCCTGGAGTCCAAGTTACACCGGAGAGCTGTTTTTT. Translated: CAWSPSYTGELFF.

This clone was seen a single time. The rearrangement uses TRBV28 and TRBJ1-1; D not certain. CDR1 is MDHEN, CDR2 SYDVKM, per germline. V shed 4 bases and J shed 1 base, with 19 bases lying between them. The CDR3 runs 17 residues. CDR3: CASSSINNPKGNTEAFF. In DNA, the CDR3 is TGTGCCAGCAGTTCTATAAACAACCCGAAGGGGAACACTGAAGCTTTCTTT.

In nucleotides, the CDR3 is TGTGCCAGCAGCTGGGCCCTCCATGAGCAGTTCTTC. Protein product: CASSWALHEQFF. The chain employs TRBV11-2 and TRBJ2-1; D gene uncertain. V was clipped by 4 bases and J by 8 bases, with 9 bases between them. Germline V gives CDR1 SGHAT, CDR2 FQNNGV. The CDR3 has 12 residues.

This clone has only a few counts. The gene calls are TRBV25-1 and TRBJ2-7; D not resolved. The CDR3 totals 12 residues. Germline-derived CDR1 and CDR2 are MGHDK and SYGVNS. Trimming removed 6 bases from V and 2 bases from J, with 8 bases in between. CDR3 sequence (DNA): TGTGCCAGCAGAGGCAGGCCCTACGAGCAGTACTTC. It translates to CASRGRPYEQYF.

Only a few counts were recorded for this clone. The chain uses TRBV10-2 and TRBJ2-3, with D possibly being TRBD2 (6 bases). Trimming left V 5 bases short and J 5 bases short, with 20 bases between. The CDR3 sequence is 16 residues long. From germline, CDR1 is WSHSY and CDR2 SAAADI. CDR3 residues: CASSRGIWPHLDTQYF. The CDR3, as DNA: TGCGCCAGCAGTCGGGGGATTTGGCCGCATCTAGATACGCAGTATTTT.

J is TRBJ2-5 and V is TRBV6-6, with D maybe TRBD1 (5 bases). CDR3 length equals 14 residues. Germline assignment: CDR1 MNHNY and CDR2 SVGAGI (reference sequence). The V gene lost 6 bases and the J gene lost 0 bases, with 11 bases spanning the gap. The CDR3 here is CASRPTEYQETQYF. In DNA, the CDR3 is TGTGCCAGCAGACCGACAGAGTACCAAGAGACCCAGTACTTC.

The V and J genes are TRBV19 and TRBJ1-5, with D perhaps matching TRBD1 (5 bases). The germline CDR1 and CDR2 sequences are LNHDA and SQIVND (reference sequence). Trimming removed 5 bases at V and 4 bases at J, with 15 bases between. The CDR3 has 15 amino acids. The CDR3 nucleotides are TGTGCCAGTAGTGGGGTCTTACCAGGGAATCAGCCCCAGCATTTT. This translates into CASSGVLPGNQPQHF.

V is TRBV7-2 and J is TRBJ2-1; TRBD2 matches 10 bases. The CDR3 consists of 12 residues. Germline V gene data show CDR1 as SGHTA and CDR2 as FQGNSA. The trim removed 4 bases at V and 13 bases at J, leaving 4 bases unmatched. The CDR3 reads CASSSLAGGQFF. DNA for the CDR3: TGTGCCAGCAGCTCCTTAGCGGGGGGACAGTTCTTC.

This chain connects TRBV29-1 to TRBJ2-3; D uncertain. Germline V gives CDR1 SQVTM, CDR2 ANQGSEA. With 2 bases removed from V and 2 bases from J, the gap between germline ends came to 8 bases. CDR3 size: 13 residues. In DNA, the CDR3 is TGCAGCGTTGAACCAGGCACCACAGATACGCAGTATTTT. This encodes CSVEPGTTDTQYF.

The V gene is TRBV11-2, the J gene TRBJ2-5; 7 bases fit TRBD2. The germline V gene encodes CDR1 SGHAT and CDR2 FQNNGV. J was trimmed by 11 bases and V by 5 bases; bases with no gene match: 14. The CDR3 extends over 14 amino acids. In nucleotides, the CDR3 is TGTGCCAGCAGCCCAGGACTGGGGGGGGGAGTGCAGTACTTC. It is translated as CASSPGLGGGVQYF.

The V call is TRBV18, the J call TRBJ1-3, with D possibly TRBD1 on 6 matching bases. V was shortened by 3 bases and J by 8 bases, with 17 bases between the two germline ends. CDR1 is KGHSH, CDR2 LQKENI, per germline. This CDR3 has 15 residues. This CDR3 reads CASSPPGGVRDTIYF. CDR3 bases: TGTGCCAGCTCACCGCCCGGGGGCGTAAGAGACACCATATATTTT.

Here the CDR3 DNA reads TGCGCCAGCAGACGACCAGACAGGGGGCTCTACAATGAGCAGTTCTTC. Translation: CASRRPDRGLYNEQFF. The V and J genes are TRBV23-1 and TRBJ2-1; 10 nucleotides match TRBD1. TRBV23-1 is sorted into the ORF group, with uncertain function. With V trimmed by 6 bases and J by 3 bases, 8 bases remained unmatched. The CDR3 is 16 residues long.

The chain is built from TRBV7-6 and TRBJ2-5; no firm D call. Germline lookup yields CDR1 SGHVS and CDR2 FNYEAQ. V was cut by 2 bases and J by 3 bases, with 4 bases left in between. The CDR3 is 12 amino acids. The CDR3 protein is CASSLTEETQYF. The CDR3 DNA is TGTGCCAGCAGCTTAACCGAAGAGACCCAGTACTTC.

The J gene is TRBJ2-5, the V gene TRBV25-1; 7 bases line up with TRBD1. Germline lookup yields CDR1 MGHDK and CDR2 SYGVNS. V gave up 0 bases and J gave up 5 bases; unmatched junction bases: 6. The CDR3 loop spans 15 amino acids. CDR3 DNA: TGTGCCAGCAGTGAATATATAGGGGGCGGCGAGACCCAGTACTTC. Its protein product is CASSEYIGGGETQYF.

The gene calls are TRBV7-8 and TRBJ2-5, with 9 positions matching TRBD1. CDR1 is SGHVS and CDR2 is FQNEAQ in the germline V gene. With V trimmed by 11 bases and J by 2 bases, 3 bases remained unmatched. This CDR3 is built from 12 residues. The CDR3 loop is CAGQGLQETQYF. As DNA, the CDR3 is TGTGCCGGACAGGGGCTTCAAGAGACCCAGTACTTC.

The chain joins TRBV5-6 to TRBJ2-1; D may be TRBD1 or TRBD2 (6 bases each). Germline V gene lookup returns CDR1 SGHDT and CDR2 YYEEEE. V lost 2 bases and J 10 bases, leaving 28 bases between the germline ends. The CDR3 extends over 18 amino acids. The DNA of the CDR3 is TGTGCCAGCAGCTTTCCGGGACAATTCGGGACTGCCGACTCGGAGCAGTTCTTC. Protein: CASSFPGQFGTADSEQFF.

The chain uses TRBV28 and TRBJ2-6; the D gene is possibly TRBD1 (5 bases). The germline V gene encodes CDR1 MDHEN and CDR2 SYDVKM. CDR3 length: 16 amino acids. V was cut by 7 bases and J by 3 bases, with 16 bases left in between. Here the CDR3 DNA reads TGTGCCAGCACCAGGGTTTGGTCTTTTGGGGCCAACGTCCTGACTTTC. This codes for CASTRVWSFGANVLTF.

Concerning this clone: This CDR3 is also generated by other DNA sequences in the sample. The genes are TRBV9 and TRBJ1-1; D is undetermined. The germline CDR1 and CDR2 sequences are SGDLS and YYNGEE. The CDR3 consists of 13 residues. Trimming took off 0 bases at V and 3 bases at J, with 6 bases between the two ends. This CDR3 reads CASSVARDTEAFF. The CDR3 DNA is TGTGCCAGCAGCGTAGCAAGGGACACTGAAGCTTTCTTT.

For this clone: A far larger clone is one base from this, pointing to a likely read error. The identical CDR3 is also encoded by other nucleotide sequences in the sample. The chain carries TRBV30 and TRBJ2-5, with a tentative D call TRBD2 (6 bases). Trimming removed 2 bases from V and 2 bases from J, with 15 bases in between. The CDR3 is made up of 15 amino acids. The germline V gene has CDR1 GTSNPN and CDR2 SVGIG (reference sequence). The CDR3 is CAWSPGRGLQETQYF. CDR3 nucleotide sequence: TGTGCCTGGAGTCCCGGGCGGGGACTGCAAGAGACCCAGTACTTC.

The chain links TRBV6-5 to TRBJ2-3; weak D call: TRBD2 (5 bases). V was shortened by 6 bases and J by 6 bases, with 16 bases between the two germline ends. There are 14 residues in the CDR3. The germline V gene has CDR1 MNHEY and CDR2 SVGAGI. The CDR3 loop reads CASRPPGSADTQYF. CDR3 sequence (DNA): TGTGCCAGCAGACCGCCGGGGAGTGCCGATACGCAGTATTTT.

Concerning this clone itself: This likely came from a read error, as a far larger clone is one base away. DNA of the CDR3: TGCGCCAGCAGCCAACTAGTGGGGCACGAGCAGTACTTC. It yields the protein CASSQLVGHEQYF. This chain connects TRBV4-1 to TRBJ2-7; D possibly corresponds to TRBD1 (5 bases). Germline V gene lookup returns CDR1 MGHRA and CDR2 YSYEKL. V dropped 2 bases and J dropped 5 bases, with 10 bases sitting between them. The CDR3 contains 13 residues.

Concerning this clone: Other DNA sequences in the same sample also yield this CDR3. V usage is TRBV7-9 and J usage is TRBJ1-1; D remains ambiguous. Trimming took off 1 base at V and 4 bases at J, with 4 bases between the two ends. There are 12 residues in the CDR3. CDR1 is SEHNR and CDR2 is FQNEAQ in the germline V gene (reference sequence). For the CDR3, the DNA is TGTGCCAGCAGCTTAGAGACCACTGAAGCTTTCTTT. Translated: CASSLETTEAFF.

V gene TRBV5-1 combines with J gene TRBJ2-2; no definite D call. The CDR3 covers 15 residues. V was cut by 0 bases and J by 3 bases, with 9 bases left in between. CDR1 SGHRS and CDR2 YFSETQ come from the germline V gene. The CDR3 loop is CASSLVQAYTGELFF. The CDR3 nucleotides are TGCGCCAGCAGCTTGGTTCAGGCGTACACCGGGGAGCTGTTTTTT.

The rearrangement joins TRBV5-1 to TRBJ1-1; maybe TRBD1 (5 bases). CDR3 length equals 13 residues. Germline lookup yields CDR1 SGHRS and CDR2 YFSETQ. V was pared by 4 bases and J by 5 bases, with 12 bases between. The CDR3 reads CASSPGEGTEAFF. As DNA, the CDR3 is TGCGCCAGCAGCCCGGGGGAAGGAACTGAAGCTTTCTTT.

V usage is TRBV6-5 and J usage is TRBJ2-7, with 7 nucleotides matching TRBD2. Germline lookup yields CDR1 MNHEY and CDR2 SVGAGI. The CDR3 extends over 13 amino acids. The trim removed 8 bases at V and 0 bases at J, leaving 4 bases unmatched. CDR3: CASSGTNSYEQYF. The CDR3 DNA reads TGTGCCAGCTCCGGGACTAACTCCTACGAGCAGTACTTC.

Of note for this clone: Other DNA sequences in this specimen translate into the identical CDR3. The chain links TRBV5-1 to TRBJ2-7; 10 bases map to TRBD2. Looked up from germline, CDR1 is SGHRS and CDR2 is YFSETQ. The CDR3 sequence is 15 residues long. V lost 4 bases, J lost 3 bases, and 7 bases stayed unmatched. CDR3 coding DNA: TGCGCCAGCAGCCTAGGTCCTAGCGGGAGCTACGAGCAGTACTTC. Translating gives CASSLGPSGSYEQYF.

This chain links TRBV2 with TRBJ1-5; no definite D call. Germline V gene lookup returns CDR1 SNHLY and CDR2 FYNNEI. Trimming took off 1 base at V and 7 bases at J, with 8 bases between the two ends. The CDR3 spans 13 residues. Written as DNA, the CDR3 is TGTGCCAGCAGTGAAGGCGGGTGGCAGCCCCAGCATTTT. Translating gives CASSEGGWQPQHF.

The gene calls are TRBV18 and TRBJ2-1; D uncertain. CDR1 KGHSH and CDR2 LQKENI come from the germline V gene. This CDR3 spans 14 amino acids. Trimming took off 1 base at V and 8 bases at J, with 12 bases between the two ends. The CDR3: CASSPLIGVDEQFF. The CDR3 DNA sequence: TGTGCCAGCTCACCACTCATAGGCGTCGATGAGCAGTTCTTC.

The chain couples TRBV11-2 to TRBJ1-1, with D tentatively TRBD1 (6 bases). V lost 0 bases, J lost 8 bases, and 10 bases lay in between. This CDR3 comprises 13 residues. CDR1 is SGHAT, CDR2 FQNNGV, per germline. CDR3: CASSLESDREAFF. DNA for the CDR3: TGTGCCAGCAGCTTAGAATCGGACAGAGAAGCTTTCTTT.